Described below is a single T cell receptor beta chain sequence and its context. Some clones are missing from TCRdb's copy, which holds only in-frame ones; the method was immunoSEQ multiplex PCR. The sample carries over 200,000 clones, 80% to 90% recorded once. This sample stems from a study of blood T cell repertoires in COVID-19. For the study at large: PBMCs, B-cell-depleted T cells, or T cells provided the cDNA or gDNA that made up the material.

This TCR came from a man older than 75 with acute or convalescent COVID-19. Sequencing was done on a sample of peripheral blood.

CDR3: CASSSHRGSTDTQYF. The CDR3 nucleotides are TGTGCCAGTAGTTCGCACAGGGGGAGCACAGATACGCAGTATTTT. J is TRBJ2-3 and V is TRBV19, with 8 positions matching TRBD1. After removal of 5 bases from V and 0 bases from J, the junction contained 4 bases not matched to a gene. Germline-derived CDR1 and CDR2 are LNHDA and SQIVND (reference sequence). The CDR3 runs 15 residues.